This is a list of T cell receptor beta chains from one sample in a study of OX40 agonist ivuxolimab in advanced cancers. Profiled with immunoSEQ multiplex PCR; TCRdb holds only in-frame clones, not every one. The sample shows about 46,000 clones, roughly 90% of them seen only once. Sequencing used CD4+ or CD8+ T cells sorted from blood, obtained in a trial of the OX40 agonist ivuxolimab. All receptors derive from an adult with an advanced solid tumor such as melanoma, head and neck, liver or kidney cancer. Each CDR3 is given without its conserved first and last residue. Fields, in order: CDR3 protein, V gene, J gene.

CDR3: ASSYVEGEQY
V: TRBV6-5
J: TRBJ2-7

CDR3: ASSLMSAILTESYNEQF
V: TRBV7-2
J: TRBJ2-1

CDR3: ASSQDSPYSNQPQH
V: TRBV4-1
J: TRBJ1-5

CDR3: ASSLVKTGHGYT
V: TRBV13
J: TRBJ1-2

CDR3: ASSQNVGGYVAF
V: TRBV11-2
J: TRBJ1-1

CDR3: ASSQGQGAPNEQF
V: TRBV14
J: TRBJ2-1

CDR3: ASSQARGGLYGYT
V: TRBV4-3
J: TRBJ1-2

CDR3: ASSTAGTSVPSSYNEQF
V: TRBV13
J: TRBJ2-1

CDR3: ASSQDDYEQY
V: TRBV5-4
J: TRBJ2-7

CDR3: ASSLRGGENEKLF
V: TRBV13
J: TRBJ1-4

CDR3: ASSLSQISGDTQY
V: TRBV7-7
J: TRBJ2-3

CDR3: ASSLGTRYEQY
V: TRBV27
J: TRBJ2-7

CDR3: ASSWEGPQETQY
V: TRBV5-4
J: TRBJ2-5

CDR3: ASSPVADSYNEQF
V: TRBV18
J: TRBJ2-1

CDR3: ASSHGTGDEQY
V: TRBV14
J: TRBJ2-7

CDR3: ASSLYPTDTQY
V: TRBV27
J: TRBJ2-3

CDR3: ASSFGSGPLYGYT
V: TRBV7-9
J: TRBJ1-2

CDR3: ASSYRGRAEAF
V: TRBV27
J: TRBJ1-1

CDR3: ASSTGGTEAF
V: TRBV27
J: TRBJ1-1

CDR3: ASSLGVAGEAPYGYT
V: TRBV7-9
J: TRBJ1-2

CDR3: ASSPDRATNQPQH
V: TRBV5-4
J: TRBJ1-5

CDR3: ASSPSPKRQETQY
V: TRBV6-6
J: TRBJ2-5

CDR3: ASSFGTGGGTLTTGELF
V: TRBV5-6
J: TRBJ2-2

CDR3: ASSIGGPEQF
V: TRBV19
J: TRBJ2-1

CDR3: ASSFPGGLTDTQY
V: TRBV7-2
J: TRBJ2-3

CDR3: ASSLFLGGAEQF
V: TRBV5-1
J: TRBJ2-1

CDR3: ASSPTSSYEQY
V: TRBV9
J: TRBJ2-7

CDR3: ASSRKPEDGYT
V: TRBV6-6
J: TRBJ1-2

CDR3: ASSYLDRGRDGYT
V: TRBV6-6
J: TRBJ1-2

CDR3: ASSLGTGGEQF
V: TRBV6-5
J: TRBJ2-1

CDR3: ASSHRDYNQPQH
V: TRBV5-6
J: TRBJ1-5

CDR3: ASSPQGSYNEQF
V: TRBV11-2
J: TRBJ2-1

CDR3: ASSPPVANTEAF
V: TRBV4-2
J: TRBJ1-1

CDR3: ASSLVGGGEKLF
V: TRBV7-9
J: TRBJ1-4

CDR3: ASSEGTGGEKLF
V: TRBV7-6
J: TRBJ1-4

CDR3: ASSLYQETCNEQF
V: TRBV28
J: TRBJ2-1

CDR3: ASSQTGTEQY
V: TRBV27
J: TRBJ2-7

CDR3: ASTLAGQETQY
V: TRBV6-6
J: TRBJ2-5

CDR3: ASSSSTGQVTDTQY
V: TRBV7-2
J: TRBJ2-3

CDR3: ASSQEDRGGTEAF
V: TRBV4-3
J: TRBJ1-1

CDR3: ATSRVGGSSPFLNEQF
V: TRBV15
J: TRBJ2-1

CDR3: ASTQGPIQGVTDTQY
V: TRBV4-1
J: TRBJ2-3

CDR3: ASSYTGKSQPQH
V: TRBV6-6
J: TRBJ1-5

CDR3: ASSYGTSNYGYT
V: TRBV6-5
J: TRBJ1-2

CDR3: ASSYSQNNEQF
V: TRBV6-5
J: TRBJ2-1

CDR3: ASSGGGQGARPYEQY
V: TRBV2
J: TRBJ2-7

CDR3: ASLRASSYNEQF
V: TRBV6-6
J: TRBJ2-1

CDR3: ASKGHGYT
V: TRBV19
J: TRBJ1-2

CDR3: SVEGLGGRAEQY
V: TRBV29-1
J: TRBJ2-7

CDR3: ASSSSTGTNEKLF
V: TRBV28
J: TRBJ1-4

CDR3: ATLGRGPRRTQY
V: TRBV2
J: TRBJ2-5

CDR3: AWALGSLGYGYT
V: TRBV30
J: TRBJ1-2

CDR3: ASSEAWVGTYNEQF
V: TRBV6-1
J: TRBJ2-1

CDR3: ASNYGQGSNEKLF
V: TRBV2
J: TRBJ1-4

CDR3: ASSQDRGSTDTQY
V: TRBV4-3
J: TRBJ2-3

CDR3: ASSVGPFTEAF
V: TRBV9
J: TRBJ1-1

CDR3: ASSPIAGGPYNEQF
V: TRBV19
J: TRBJ2-1

CDR3: ASSQARASNTGELF
V: TRBV4-2
J: TRBJ2-2